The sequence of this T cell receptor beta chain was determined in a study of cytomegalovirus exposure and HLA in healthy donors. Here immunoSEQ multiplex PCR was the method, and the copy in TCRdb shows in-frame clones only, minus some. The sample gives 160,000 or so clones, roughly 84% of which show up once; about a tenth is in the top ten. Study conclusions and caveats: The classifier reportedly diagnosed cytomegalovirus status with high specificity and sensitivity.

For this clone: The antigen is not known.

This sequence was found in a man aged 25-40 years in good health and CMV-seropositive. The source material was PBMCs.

CDR3 residues: CASSTDRGGGNQPQHF. Written as DNA, the CDR3 is TGTGCCAGCAGTACAGACAGGGGAGGTGGTAATCAGCCCCAGCATTTT. The chain is built from TRBV6-6 and TRBJ1-5; 8 bases align to TRBD1. The CDR3 has 16 residues. Germline CDR1 is MNHNY and CDR2 is SVGAGI (reference sequence). The V gene end was trimmed by 5 bases and the J gene end by 4 bases; junction bases not matched to a gene: 10.